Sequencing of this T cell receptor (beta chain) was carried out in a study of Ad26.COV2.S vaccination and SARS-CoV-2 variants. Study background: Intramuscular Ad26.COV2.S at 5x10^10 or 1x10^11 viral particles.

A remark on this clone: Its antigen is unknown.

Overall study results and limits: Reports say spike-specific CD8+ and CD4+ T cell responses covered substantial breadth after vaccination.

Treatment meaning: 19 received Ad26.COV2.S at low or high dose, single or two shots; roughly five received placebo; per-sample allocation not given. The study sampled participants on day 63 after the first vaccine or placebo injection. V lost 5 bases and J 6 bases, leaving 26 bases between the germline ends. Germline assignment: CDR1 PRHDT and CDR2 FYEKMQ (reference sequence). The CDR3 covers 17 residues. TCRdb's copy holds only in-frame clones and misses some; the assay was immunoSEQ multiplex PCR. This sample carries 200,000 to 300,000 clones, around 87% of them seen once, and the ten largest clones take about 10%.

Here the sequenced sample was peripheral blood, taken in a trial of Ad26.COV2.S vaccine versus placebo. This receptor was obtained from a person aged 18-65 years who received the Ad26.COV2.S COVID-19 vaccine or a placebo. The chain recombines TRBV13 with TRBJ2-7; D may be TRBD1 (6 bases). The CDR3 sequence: CASSPMGHEGSRSEQYF. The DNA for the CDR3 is TGTGCCAGCAGCCCCATGGGACACGAGGGAAGCCGGAGCGAGCAGTACTTC.